This T cell receptor (beta chain) was retrieved from a study of CD8+CD57+ T cells in acquired aplastic anemia. The CDR3 has 15 residues. Germline V gives CDR1 ENHRY, CDR2 SYGVKD. Deletions cut 11 bases from V and 7 bases from J, with 27 bases between. This clonotype occurred once. Researchers used genomic DNA as the template to profile TCR beta VDJ and CDR3. One entry per CDR3 protein, called by TCRdb with MiXCR from the reads. This table has just over 400,000 distinct CDR3 sequences, around 72% appearing once. This clonotype was sampled from a human donor in good health, serving as a control. This sequence joins TRBV10-3 and TRBJ2-7, with a tentative D call TRBD2 (6 bases). Material for sequencing was sorted CD4+, CD8+, or CD8+CD57+ T cells (not recorded which) from PBMCs. Written as DNA, the CDR3 is TGTGCCGGCACCGGTGCGGTAGCGGCTCTCCGAGAGCAGTACTTC. Protein: CAGTGAVAALREQYF.